This TCR beta chain originates from a study of blood T cell repertoires in COVID-19. As for the study in general: Sites across the United States, Italy and Spain contributed samples from acute and convalescent COVID-19.

Looked up from germline, CDR1 is SGHRS and CDR2 is YFSETQ. V lost 0 bases and J lost 1; bases outside the gene matches: 9. The CDR3 runs to 18 residues. Seattle patients were enrolled while actively infected and followed longitudinally. As originally analysed: Reference gene primer amplification yielded estimated nucleated cell counts. Clones were read by immunoSEQ multiplex PCR, and TCRdb kept only the in-frame ones, dropping some. V and J calls and clone size come straight from that table; D and trimming were deduced from the DNA. The table records 130,000 or so clones, 88% of them present only once.

V is TRBV5-1 and J is TRBJ2-3; 9 bases line up with TRBD1. This TCR was recovered from a human donor with COVID-19, enrolled during active disease. The donor label of this sample is uncertain. The sample comprised peripheral blood. The CDR3: CASSLGGQGWMGTDTQYF. The CDR3 coding sequence is TGCGCCAGCAGCTTGGGGGGACAGGGTTGGATGGGCACAGATACGCAGTATTTT.